This T cell receptor beta chain was obtained from a study of blood T cell repertoires in COVID-19. Germline V gene lookup returns CDR1 SEHNR and CDR2 FQNEAQ (reference sequence). The CDR3 runs 14 residues. V lost 4 bases, J lost 0 bases, and 9 bases lay in between. Sequencing used immunoSEQ multiplex PCR; TCRdb keeps in-frame clones, though not all of them. This sample has approximately 200,000 clones, with about 90% found just once. Sequenced material: PBMCs or T cells enriched from blood (not recorded which). The TCR comes from a man aged 25-45 years who had recovered from COVID-19. The rearrangement joins TRBV7-9 to TRBJ1-1, with unresolved D. CDR3 nucleotides: TGTGCCAGCAGCTCAGAGGGATTGAACACTGAAGCTTTCTTT. It encodes CASSSEGLNTEAFF.